Following are 9 T cell receptor beta chains from one sample sequenced in a study of shared clonotypes between healthy human individuals. Some clones are missing from TCRdb's copy, which holds only in-frame ones; the method was immunoSEQ multiplex PCR. The table shows about 610,000 clones, with 96% occurring only once. CD8 cells regarded as naive lacked CD45RO, were positively chosen for CCR7, and omitted terminally differentiated effector memory CD45RA+ cells. Sequenced material: naive CD8+ T cells sorted from blood. The receptors originated from a woman in her thirties in good health.

This sequence joins TRBV27 and TRBJ1-2; TRBD1 agrees at 12 bases. The CDR3 is made up of 15 amino acids. Unmatched junction bases numbered 5, after V lost 5 bases and J lost 4 bases. Germline loops: CDR1 MNHEY, CDR2 SMNVEV (reference sequence). CDR3 nucleotides: TGTGCCAGCAGTCCCGGGACAGGGGGCACCTATGGCTACACCTTC. It yields the protein CASSPGTGGTYGYTF.

In its sample, this clone was seen once. The genes are TRBV5-1 and TRBJ1-1; 7 bases are shared with TRBD1. Per germline, CDR1 SGHRS and CDR2 YFSETQ. The CDR3 consists of 15 residues. Trimming at V came to 4 bases and at J to 5 bases, leaving 11 bases not matched to a gene. The CDR3, as DNA: TGCGCCAGCAGCCGGTCACAGGGGAGGGAAACTGAAGCTTTCTTT. Amino acid sequence: CASSRSQGRETEAFF.

The chain couples TRBV6-5 to TRBJ1-2; D is perhaps TRBD1 (5 bases). The CDR3 runs 16 residues. V gave up 0 bases and J gave up 8 bases, with 19 bases separating them. CDR1 is MNHEY and CDR2 is SVGAGI in the germline V gene. The chain's CDR3 is CASSYSVGGSSIGYTF. CDR3 in DNA: TGTGCCAGCAGTTACTCCGTCGGGGGGTCGTCAATCGGCTACACCTTC.

V and J are TRBV11-2 and TRBJ2-7, with D possibly matching TRBD2 (6 bases). This CDR3 comprises 16 residues. The V end lost 5 bases, the J end lost 0 bases, and 17 bases lay between the germline ends. Germline V lookup: CDR1 SGHAT, CDR2 FQNNGV. This CDR3 is CASSVARDASSYEQYF. The CDR3 nucleotides are TGTGCCAGCAGCGTTGCGCGGGACGCGAGCTCCTACGAGCAGTACTTC.

This rearrangement joins TRBV28 to TRBJ1-5; 8 bases align to TRBD1. CDR1 is MDHEN, CDR2 SYDVKM, per germline. The CDR3 totals 15 residues. After removal of 5 bases from V and 2 bases from J, the junction contained 5 bases not matched to a gene. Here the CDR3 reads CASSAQGGGNQPQHF. The CDR3, as DNA: TGTGCCAGCAGTGCACAGGGGGGGGGCAATCAGCCCCAGCATTTT.

The gene calls are TRBV5-1 and TRBJ2-7; 8 nucleotides line up with TRBD1. V was pared by 7 bases and J by 2 bases, with 8 bases of the junction left unmatched. There are 14 residues in the CDR3. Per germline, CDR1 SGHRS and CDR2 YFSETQ. Here the CDR3 DNA reads TGCGCCAGCCAATTGGGGACAGGACCCTACGAGCAGTACTTC. Translated, it gives CASQLGTGPYEQYF.

This clone was detected once. This sequence joins TRBV7-9 and TRBJ2-7; the D gene is possibly TRBD1 (6 bases). This CDR3 region has 14 residues. Germline CDR1 reads SEHNR; CDR2 reads FQNEAQ (reference sequence). The V end lost 7 bases, the J end lost 0 bases, and 13 bases lay between the germline ends. The CDR3 loop is CASTKDRSSYEQYF. CDR3 bases: TGTGCCAGCACCAAAGACAGGAGCTCCTACGAGCAGTACTTC. The variable domain in full, completed from reference TRBV7-9 and TRBJ2-7, reads DTGVSQNPRHKITKRGQNVTFRCDPISEHNRLYWYRQTLGQGPEFLTYFQNEAQLEKSRLLSDRFSAERPKGSFSTLEIQRTEQGDSAMYLCASTKDRSSYEQYFGPGTRLTVT.

The gene calls are TRBV6-5 and TRBJ1-1; D not resolved. The CDR3 is made up of 13 amino acids. Looked up from germline, CDR1 is MNHEY and CDR2 is SVGAGI. Trimming cost V 2 bases and J 4 bases, with 8 bases left between them. As DNA, the CDR3 is TGTGCCAGCAGTTACAGTTCCGTCACTGAAGCTTTCTTT. Translation: CASSYSSVTEAFF.

Written as DNA, the CDR3 is TGTGCCTTCGGGACTAGTTCCTACGAGCAGTACTTC. It yields the protein CAFGTSSYEQYF. V is TRBV2 and J is TRBJ2-7; 8 nucleotides line up with TRBD2. The CDR3 runs 12 residues. CDR1 and CDR2 from the germline V gene are SNHLY and FYNNEI. Trimming took 11 bases from V and 1 from J; bases not matched to a gene: 4.